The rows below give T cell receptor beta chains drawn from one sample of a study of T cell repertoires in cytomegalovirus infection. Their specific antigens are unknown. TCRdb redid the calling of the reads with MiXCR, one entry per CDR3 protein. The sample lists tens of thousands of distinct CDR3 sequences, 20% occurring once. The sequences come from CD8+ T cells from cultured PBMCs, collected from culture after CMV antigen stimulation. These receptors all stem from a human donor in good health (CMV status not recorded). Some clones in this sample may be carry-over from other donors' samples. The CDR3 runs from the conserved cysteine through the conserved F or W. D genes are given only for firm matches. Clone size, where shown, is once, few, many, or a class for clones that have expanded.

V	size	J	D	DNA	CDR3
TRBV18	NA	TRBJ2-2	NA	TGTGCCAGCTCACCAGTTGGTCGCACCGGGGAGCTGTTTTTT	CASSPVGRTGELFF
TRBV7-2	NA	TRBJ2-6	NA	TGTGCCAGCAGCTTAGAGTCAACTGGGGCCAACGTCCTGACTTTC	CASSLESTGANVLTF
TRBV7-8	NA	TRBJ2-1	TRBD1	TGTGCCAGCACCCTACCGGGACAGTACTACAATGAGCAGTTCTTC	CASTLPGQYYNEQFF
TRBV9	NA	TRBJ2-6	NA	TGTGCCAGCGCTGATACTGGGGCCAACGTCCTGACTTTC	CASADTGANVLTF
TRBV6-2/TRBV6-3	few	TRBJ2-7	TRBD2	TGTGCCAGCGCTAGCGGGGGAACCTACGAGCAGTACTTC	CASASGGTYEQYF
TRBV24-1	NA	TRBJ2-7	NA	TGTGCCACCAGTGAGACAGATAGATCCTACGAGCAGTACTTC	CATSETDRSYEQYF
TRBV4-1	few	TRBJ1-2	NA	TGCGCCAGCAGCCAAACAGACTACTATGGCTACACCTTC	CASSQTDYYGYTF
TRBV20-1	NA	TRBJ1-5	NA	TGCAGTGCCCCGGGAGATAGCAATCAGCCCCAGCATTTT	CSAPGDSNQPQHF
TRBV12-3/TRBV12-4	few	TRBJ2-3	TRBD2	TGTGCCAGCAGCCACACCCCGGGGACTACCACTAGCACAGATACGCAGTATTTT	CASSHTPGTTTSTDTQYF
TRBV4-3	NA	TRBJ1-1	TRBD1	TGCGCCAGCAGCCACGGACAGGGGATAGGCACTGAAGCTTTCTTT	CASSHGQGIGTEAFF
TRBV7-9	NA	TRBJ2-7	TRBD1	TGTGCCAGCAGCTCCGGGACAGGGACGGGCTACGAGCAGTACTTC	CASSSGTGTGYEQYF
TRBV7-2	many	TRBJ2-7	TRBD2	TGTGCCAGCAGCCCAAGGACTAGCAAGTACGAGCAGTACTTC	CASSPRTSKYEQYF
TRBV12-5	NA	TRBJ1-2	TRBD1	TGTGCTAGTGGTGGGGATGGACAGGGCGCTAACTATGGCTACACCTTC	CASGGDGQGANYGYTF
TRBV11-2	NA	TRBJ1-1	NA	TGTGCCAGCAGCTTAGGTCAACCGGGACCCGAGGCTTTCTTT	CASSLGQPGPEAFF
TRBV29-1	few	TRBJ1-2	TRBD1	TGCAGCGTTGTAGGGGACAGGAACTATGGCTACACCTTC	CSVVGDRNYGYTF
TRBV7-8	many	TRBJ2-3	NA	TGTGCCAGCAGCTTAGTGGTCAACAGGATTAGCACAGATACGCAGTATTTT	CASSLVVNRISTDTQYF
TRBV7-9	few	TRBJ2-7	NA	TGTGCCAGCAGCTCGTCAAAAGAAGAGTACTTC	CASSSSKEEYF
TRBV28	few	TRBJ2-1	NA	TGTGCCAGCAGTTTAGTGGGGGGGGCCAATAATGAGCAGTTCTTC	CASSLVGGANNEQFF
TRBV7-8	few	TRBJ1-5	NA	TGTGCCAGCAGCTCCCTCGGGACACTTAATCAGCCCCAGCATTTT	CASSSLGTLNQPQHF
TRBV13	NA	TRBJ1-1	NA	TGTGCCAGCAGCTTAGTACGGGGTGGGTACACTGAAGCTTTCTTT	CASSLVRGGYTEAFF
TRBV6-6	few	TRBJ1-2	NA	TGTGCCAGCAGTTACGAGCAGGGGTATGGCTACACCTTC	CASSYEQGYGYTF
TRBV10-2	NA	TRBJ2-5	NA	TGCGCCAGCAGTGAGTGGGAACTAGACCGACAAGAGACCCAGTACTTC	CASSEWELDRQETQYF
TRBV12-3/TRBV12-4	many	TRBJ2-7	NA	TGTGCCAGCAGAAGGGACTTACCCTACGAGCAGTACTTC	CASRRDLPYEQYF
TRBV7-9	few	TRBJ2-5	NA	TGTGCCAGCAGCCCCCTTAGGGGGCAAGAGACCCAGTACTTC	CASSPLRGQETQYF
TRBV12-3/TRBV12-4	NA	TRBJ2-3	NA	TGTGCCAGCAGCCCCAGGGGTAGGGATAGATATACGCAGTATTTT	CASSPRGRDRYTQYF
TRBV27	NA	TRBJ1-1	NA	TGTGCCAGCAGTTATTCCCAATTAACTGAAGCTTTCTTT	CASSYSQLTEAFF
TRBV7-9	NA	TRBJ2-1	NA	TGTGCCAGCAGCCTCCCAGGGAGCTCCTACAATGAGCAGTTCTTC	CASSLPGSSYNEQFF
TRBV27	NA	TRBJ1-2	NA	TGTGCCAGCGGTGGACGCCCCTATGGCTACACCTTC	CASGGRPYGYTF
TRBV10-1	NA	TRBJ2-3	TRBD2	TGCGCCAGCAGTCTGACTAGCGGGGGAGATACGCAGTATTTT	CASSLTSGGDTQYF
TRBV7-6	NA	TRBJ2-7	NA	TGTGCCAGCAGCCGGGGACCCGACTACGAGCAGTACTTC	CASSRGPDYEQYF
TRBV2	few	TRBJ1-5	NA	TGTGCCAGCAGGGGTTTCGGGGGAGGGGTTCAGCCCCAGCATTTT	CASRGFGGGVQPQHF
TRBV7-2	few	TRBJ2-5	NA	TGTGCCAGCAGCTTAGCAAGAGGTAGCCCCCGGGAGGAGACCCAGTACTTC	CASSLARGSPREETQYF
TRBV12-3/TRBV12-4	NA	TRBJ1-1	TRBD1	TGTGCCAGCAGTTTTCTGACAGGGGGCCTGGGGAAGAACACTGAAGCTTTCTTT	CASSFLTGGLGKNTEAFF
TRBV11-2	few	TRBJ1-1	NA	TGTGCCAGCAGCTTAGGGACGGGTCGTTGGGGGACTGAAGCTTTCTTT	CASSLGTGRWGTEAFF
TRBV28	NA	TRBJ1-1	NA	TGTGCCAGCAGTTCTCCGCGGATGGGGTCTGAAGCTTTCTTT	CASSSPRMGSEAFF
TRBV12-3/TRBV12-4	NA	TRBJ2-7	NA	TGTGCCAGCAGTTTCGGGCGGGGTGATACCTACGAGCAGTACTTC	CASSFGRGDTYEQYF
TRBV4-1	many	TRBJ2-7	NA	TGCGCCAGCAGTCAAGGGTCCGTGAACGAGCAGTACTTC	CASSQGSVNEQYF
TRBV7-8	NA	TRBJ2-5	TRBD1	TGTGCCAGCAGCTTAAAGGGGGCCGGTCAAGAGACCCAGTACTTC	CASSLKGAGQETQYF
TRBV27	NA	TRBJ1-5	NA	TGTGCCAGCAGTTTTAGGGGGGGCGCGGGTCAGCCCCAGCATTTT	CASSFRGGAGQPQHF
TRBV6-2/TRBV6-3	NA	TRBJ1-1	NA	TGTGCCAGCAGTTACTCGGCCGTAGTCTTAAGGGGCATGAACACTGAAGCTTTCTTT	CASSYSAVVLRGMNTEAFF